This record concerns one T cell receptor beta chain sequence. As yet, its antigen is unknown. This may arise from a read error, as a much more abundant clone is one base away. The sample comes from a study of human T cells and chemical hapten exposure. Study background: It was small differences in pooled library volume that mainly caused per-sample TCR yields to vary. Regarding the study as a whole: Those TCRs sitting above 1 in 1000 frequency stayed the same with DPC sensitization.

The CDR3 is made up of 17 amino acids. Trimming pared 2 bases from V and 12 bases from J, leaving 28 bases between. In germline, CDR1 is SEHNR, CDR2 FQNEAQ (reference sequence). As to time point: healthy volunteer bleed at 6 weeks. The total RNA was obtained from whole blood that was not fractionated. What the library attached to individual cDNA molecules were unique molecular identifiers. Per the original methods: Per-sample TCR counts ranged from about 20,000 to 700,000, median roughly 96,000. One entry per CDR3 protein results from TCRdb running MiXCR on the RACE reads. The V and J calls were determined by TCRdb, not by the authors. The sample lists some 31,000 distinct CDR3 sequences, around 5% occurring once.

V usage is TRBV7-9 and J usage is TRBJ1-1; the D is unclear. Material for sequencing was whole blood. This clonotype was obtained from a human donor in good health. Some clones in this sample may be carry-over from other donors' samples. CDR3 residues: CASSLSPASDGAGRTFF. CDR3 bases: TGTGCCAGCAGCTTAAGCCCCGCATCGGACGGAGCCGGTAGGACTTTCTTT.